Following are 25 T cell receptor beta chains from one sample sequenced in a study of T-cell memory formation after mild COVID-19. TCRdb processed the 5' RACE reads anew with MiXCR; each CDR3 protein has one entry. The table shows under 200,000 distinct CDR3 sequences, with around 30% occurring only once. The source material was PBMCs or a T cell subset sorted from them (not recorded which). These receptors originate from an adult woman who had mild COVID-19 (a few samples of this study predate the infection). Cell type and time point are not known.

This clonotype occurred a few times. The chain combines TRBV10-3 with TRBJ2-1; 8 bases line up with TRBD2. V was pared by 3 bases and J by 4 bases, with 11 bases of the junction left unmatched. Germline CDR1 and CDR2: ENHRY and SYGVKD. This CDR3 is 17 amino acids long. CDR3 loop: CAISDGPRSSGYNEQFF. CDR3 nucleotides: TGTGCCATCAGTGATGGGCCCCGGTCTAGCGGGTACAATGAGCAGTTCTTC.

This clonotype was recorded a few times. The rearrangement links TRBV15 to TRBJ2-7; 9 bases fit TRBD1. Trimming cost V 4 bases and J 7 bases; bases outside gene matches: 8. The CDR3 has 14 amino acids. Per germline, CDR1 LNHNV and CDR2 YYDKDF (reference sequence). CDR3 loop: CATSTRDRVREQYF. The CDR3 nucleotides read TGTGCCACCAGCACCCGGGACAGGGTGAGAGAGCAGTACTTC.

This chain joins TRBV7-2 and TRBJ2-1; D is unclear. V was shortened by 6 bases and J by 6 bases, with 21 bases between the two germline ends. The CDR3 is made up of 16 amino acids. Germline V lookup: CDR1 SGHTA, CDR2 FQGNSA. CDR3 region: CASRLRPRLAGNEQFF. The CDR3 region has the DNA TGTGCCAGCAGGCTGCGACCGCGCCTCGCAGGCAATGAGCAGTTCTTC.

This clonotype occurred a few times. This rearrangement joins TRBV9 to TRBJ2-2, with D hard to call. Per the germline V gene, CDR1 is SGDLS and CDR2 is YYNGEE. With 4 bases removed from V and 3 bases from J, the gap between germline ends came to 10 bases. This CDR3 has 14 residues. CDR3 sequence: CASSRPTDTGELFF. In DNA form, the CDR3 reads TGTGCCAGCAGCCGACCTACAGACACCGGGGAGCTGTTTTTT. The full variable domain, rest sourced from reference TRBV9 and TRBJ2-2, is DSGVTQTPKHLITATGQRVTLRCSPRSGDLSVYWYQQSLDQGLQFLIQYYNGEERAKGNILERFSAQQFPDLHSELNLSSLELGDSALYFCASSRPTDTGELFFGEGSRLTVL.

The V gene is TRBV7-2, the J gene TRBJ2-3; D gene ambiguous. This CDR3 comprises 14 residues. V was cut by 1 base and J by 2 bases, with 7 bases left in between. Germline values: CDR1 SGHTA, CDR2 FQGNSA. The CDR3 spells CASSLEAATDTQYF. In DNA form, the CDR3 reads TGTGCCAGCAGCTTAGAAGCAGCCACAGATACGCAGTATTTT.

The genes are TRBV12-3 or TRBV12-4 and TRBJ2-1, with TRBD2 matching 8 bases. CDR3 length equals 17 residues. Unmatched junction bases numbered 8, after V lost 4 bases and J lost 0 bases. The CDR3 protein is CASSYLLSGSSYNEQFF. CDR3 sequence (DNA): TGTGCCAGCAGTTACCTACTAAGCGGGAGCTCCTACAATGAGCAGTTCTTC.

As concerns this clonotype: The junction shows a germline mismatch at one end, possibly a read error. The chain uses TRBV27 and TRBJ2-7; 8 positions match TRBD1. From germline, CDR1 is MNHEY and CDR2 SMNVEV (reference sequence). The CDR3 has 14 residues. The CDR3 DNA reads TGTGCCACCAGTCCCGGGACAGGATCCTACGAGCAGTACTTC. Its protein is CATSPGTGSYEQYF.

The rearrangement links TRBV20-1 to TRBJ2-1; 14 positions agree with TRBD2. This CDR3 region has 14 residues. CDR1 is DFQATT, CDR2 SNEGSKA, per germline (reference sequence). The V segment lost 6 bases and the J segment 7 bases; nucleotides outside the gene matches: 5. Here the CDR3 DNA reads TGCAGTGCCAGGGGACTAGCGGGAGTAAATGAGCAGTTCTTC. Its translation: CSARGLAGVNEQFF.

This clonotype has more than one count but fewer than ten. The chain carries TRBV12-3 or TRBV12-4 and TRBJ2-3, with D perhaps assigned TRBD1 or TRBD2 (5 bases each). This CDR3 contains 13 residues. The V end lost 3 bases, the J end lost 3 bases, and 7 bases lay between the germline ends. CDR3 sequence: CASSFEGTDTQYF. As DNA, the CDR3 is TGTGCCAGCAGTTTCGAGGGGACAGATACGCAGTATTTT.

The chain combines TRBV4-3 with TRBJ2-2; TRBD1 is a possible D gene (6 bases). The CDR3 loop spans 16 amino acids. In germline, CDR1 is LGHNA, CDR2 YSLEER. The V end lost 2 bases, the J end lost 3 bases, and 13 bases lay between the germline ends. The CDR3 coding sequence is TGCGCCAGCAGCCAAACAGGGCGAGTAGACACCGGGGAGCTGTTTTTT. Encoded protein: CASSQTGRVDTGELFF.

The chain recombines TRBV12-3 or TRBV12-4 with TRBJ2-7; D gene uncertain. Trimming cost V 5 bases and J 2 bases, with 10 bases left between them. There are 13 residues in the CDR3. The CDR3 protein is CASSAQDPYEQYF. The CDR3 bases are TGTGCCAGCAGTGCCCAGGATCCCTACGAGCAGTACTTC.

This clonotype appeared a few times. The chain carries TRBV12-3 or TRBV12-4 and TRBJ1-5; tentatively, D is TRBD1 (6 bases). The CDR3 sequence is 15 residues long. Between the trimmed V and J ends, which lost 7 bases and 0 bases, there was a span of 13 bases. The CDR3 sequence is CASTPEGDSNQPQHF. For the CDR3, the DNA is TGTGCCAGCACTCCCGAGGGGGATAGCAATCAGCCCCAGCATTTT.

The V gene is TRBV5-4, the J gene TRBJ2-1; D possibly corresponds to TRBD2 (5 bases). Looked up from germline, CDR1 is SGHNT and CDR2 is YYREEE (reference sequence). V was trimmed by 2 bases and J by 4 bases, leaving 13 bases between them. The CDR3 totals 15 residues. The CDR3 here is CASSLQLGEYNEQFF. DNA of the CDR3: TGTGCCAGCAGCTTACAACTTGGGGAGTACAATGAGCAGTTCTTC.

This rearrangement joins TRBV20-1 to TRBJ1-1; 7 positions match TRBD1. The J segment lost 1 base and the V segment lost 6 bases, leaving 8 bases of the junction unmatched. The CDR3 has 14 amino acids. The germline CDR1 and CDR2 sequences are DFQATT and SNEGSKA (reference sequence). For the CDR3, the DNA is TGCAGTGCCGCTCCCTGGGACAGGAACACTGAAGCTTTCTTT. Translated, it gives CSAAPWDRNTEAFF.

The rearrangement links TRBV19 to TRBJ1-1; no clear D gene. The germline V gene has CDR1 LNHDA and CDR2 SQIVND (reference sequence). Trimming took 3 bases from V and 7 from J, leaving 6 bases between them. The CDR3 loop spans 11 amino acids. The CDR3, as DNA: TGTGCCAGTAGTATCTACAGTGAAGCTTTCTTT. This translates into CASSIYSEAFF.

This sequence joins TRBV4-1 and TRBJ2-6; D ambiguous. The germline CDR1 and CDR2 sequences are MGHRA and YSYEKL. The CDR3 runs 16 residues. V was pared by 1 base and J by 2 bases, with 9 bases between. CDR3 nucleotide sequence: TGCGCCAGCAGCCAAGCCCGTGGGGCTGGGGCCAACGTCCTGACTTTC. Encoded protein: CASSQARGAGANVLTF.

This clonotype was observed a handful of times. The chain combines TRBV5-5 with TRBJ2-7; a possible D gene is TRBD1 (6 bases). V shed 1 base and J shed 5 bases, with 10 bases lying between them. The CDR3 runs 13 residues. CDR1 and CDR2 (germline): SGHKS, YYEKEE (reference sequence). Here the CDR3 DNA reads TGTGCCAGCAGCTTGCGGTCAGGGGACGAGCAGTACTTC. Translated, it gives CASSLRSGDEQYF.

V and J are TRBV12-3 or TRBV12-4 and TRBJ1-5; D uncertain. Trimming took 11 bases from V and 0 from J, leaving 17 bases between them. The CDR3 sequence is 15 residues long. CDR3 nucleotide sequence: TGTGCCTCAGCTGCGGCGGGTCATAGCAATCAGCCCCAGCATTTT. Encoded protein: CASAAAGHSNQPQHF.

As concerns this clonotype: Germline and junction disagree at one end, which may indicate a read error. The V call is TRBV12-3 or TRBV12-4, the J call TRBJ2-3; D gene unclear. The CDR3 runs 15 residues. The CDR3 nucleotides read TGTGCAAGCAGCCCTCGGGCCCATGGCACAGATACGCAGTATTTT. Its protein is CASSPRAHGTDTQYF.

CDR3 loop: CASSLPRSGSTDTQYF. Here the CDR3 DNA reads TGTGCCAGCAGCTTACCTCGGAGCGGGAGCACAGATACGCAGTATTTT. The chain couples TRBV5-6 to TRBJ2-3; D is perhaps TRBD2 (6 bases). The germline V gene has CDR1 SGHDT and CDR2 YYEEEE. Trimming stripped 2 bases from V and 0 bases from J, with 13 bases between. The CDR3 extends over 16 amino acids. The entire variable domain, with the rest obtained from reference TRBV5-6 and TRBJ2-3, is as follows: DAGVTQSPTHLIKTRGQQVTLRCSPKSGHDTVSWYQQALGQGPQFIFQYYEEEERQRGNFPDRFSGHQFPNYSSELNVNALLLGDSALYLCASSLPRSGSTDTQYFGPGTRLTVL.

The chain carries TRBV15 and TRBJ1-2, with D possibly matching TRBD1 (5 bases). The germline CDR1 and CDR2 sequences are LNHNV and YYDKDF (reference sequence). The CDR3 spans 14 residues. Trimming stripped 5 bases from V and 8 bases from J, with 18 bases between. In DNA, the CDR3 is TGTGCCACCAGCTCAGGAGGGGTTCGTGGGGGCTACACCTTC. Translating gives CATSSGGVRGGYTF.

Ten or more counts support this clonotype. The gene calls are TRBV5-1 and TRBJ2-5; D call uncertain. V dropped 0 bases and J dropped 0 bases, with 3 bases sitting between them. The CDR3 is 13 residues long. CDR1 SGHRS and CDR2 YFSETQ come from the germline V gene. The CDR3 region has the DNA TGCGCCAGCAGCTTGGGTTACCAAGAGACCCAGTACTTC. This sequence encodes CASSLGYQETQYF.

This clonotype was seen more than once but under ten times. CDR3 in amino acids: CASATGGGYTF. In DNA, the CDR3 is TGTGCCAGCGCGACCGGGGGCGGCTACACCTTC. J is TRBJ1-2 and V is TRBV6-5; possibly TRBD1 for D (6 bases). Per the germline V gene, CDR1 is MNHEY and CDR2 is SVGAGI. CDR3 size: 11 residues. Trimming pared 8 bases from V and 8 bases from J, leaving 12 bases between.

The sample holds a few counts of this clonotype. This chain connects TRBV12-3 or TRBV12-4 to TRBJ1-6; D gene unclear. The CDR3 length is 14 residues. V was clipped by 0 bases and J by 7 bases, with 7 bases between them. This chain's CDR3 is CASSLAPLNSPLHF. The CDR3 nucleotides read TGTGCCAGCAGTTTAGCGCCGTTAAATTCACCCCTCCACTTT.

This chain's CDR3 is CASSPGGQLNTEAFF. The DNA of the CDR3 is TGTGCCAGCAGTCCAGGGGGGCAGCTTAACACTGAAGCTTTCTTT. V gene TRBV12-3 or TRBV12-4 combines with J gene TRBJ1-1, with 7 positions matching TRBD1. CDR3 length equals 15 residues. Unmatched junction bases numbered 8, after V lost 5 bases and J lost 2 bases.